This T cell receptor (beta chain) was captured by sequencing in a study of cytomegalovirus exposure and HLA in healthy donors. This clone showed up just a few times. Relative to the germline gene, one junction end is altered; a read error may explain this. The germline CDR1 and CDR2 sequences are SSHAT and FNYEAQ (reference sequence). The CDR3 loop spans 15 amino acids. Primers for the PCR totalled 60 Vbeta and 13 Jbeta. The assay was immunoSEQ multiplex PCR, and TCRdb's table has in-frame clones only and misses some. The table includes 180,000 or so clones, 60% to 80% detected once. The genes are TRBV7-7 and TRBJ2-1, with a tentative D call TRBD2 (6 bases). Sequenced material: PBMCs. The TCR sequence derives from a man in his forties or fifties in good health and CMV-seropositive. The CDR3 nucleotides are TGTGCTAGCAGCTTACTGGGGGGCTCCTACAATGAGCAGTTCTTC. Encoded protein: CASSLLGGSYNEQFF.